This TCR beta chain was identified during a study of cytomegalovirus exposure and HLA in healthy donors. The wider study: The 110 or so validation repertoires used a platform that matched the one used for the approximately 610 first-cohort repertoires, as a later analysis reported. Study findings and constraints: The TCR clusters that emerged in the first cohort tended, a later analysis found, to co-occur in the approximately 110 validation repertoires. The investigators catalogued under 200 TCR beta chains as cytomegalovirus-associated.

The CDR3 is 12 residues long. V lost 3 bases, J lost 6 bases, and 5 bases lay in between. Per germline, CDR1 MGHRA and CDR2 YSYEKL. Comments on this clone: What it binds is unknown.

The assay was immunoSEQ multiplex PCR, and TCRdb's table has in-frame clones only and misses some. This table has around 250,000 clones, about 90% appearing once. The study drew the donors from its approximately 110-subject validation cohort, separate from the roughly 700-subject first cohort. Sequences were obtained from PBMCs. The rearrangement joins TRBV4-1 to TRBJ2-2; no reliable D call. The clonotype originates from a woman in her late teens or twenties in good health and CMV-seronegative. The CDR3 reads CASSHTAGELFF. CDR3 bases: TGCGCCAGCAGCCACACGGCCGGGGAGCTGTTTTTT.